The clone carrying this T cell receptor beta chain was counted a single time. The data were obtained in a study of T cell responses to AZD1222 COVID-19 vaccine. Produced via immunoSEQ multiplex PCR; TCRdb's table is partial and in-frame only. Of some 150,000 clones listed, 92% were seen once; the top ten hold 1.5% to 2%. The sequencing used peripheral blood, collected on day 0 of AZD1222 vaccination. The sequence was obtained from an adult in good health.

The chain's CDR3 is CASSLVLAGGAYEQYF. As DNA, the CDR3 is TGTGCCAGCAGCTTAGTGCTAGCGGGGGGCGCCTACGAGCAGTACTTC. The chain recombines TRBV7-2 with TRBJ2-7; 11 nucleotides match TRBD2. The V and J ends lost 1 base and 2 bases, in that order; junction bases with no gene match: 4. The CDR3 contains 16 residues. Per germline, CDR1 SGHTA and CDR2 FQGNSA.